This T cell receptor beta chain was sequenced during a study of blood T cells in healthy people across ages. No fewer than 6 micrograms of total RNA were isolated from every sample. PCR was performed a second time for about 7 to 12 cycles using a sample-barcoded 5' primer and a J-beta primer mix. With 12 random nucleotides, a template-switch adaptor tagged each individual cDNA molecule. TCRdb re-called the 5' RACE reads through MiXCR, storing one row per CDR3 protein. This table holds about 900,000 distinct CDR3 sequences, under 80% found once. Sequencing used blood. The TCR comes from a man younger than 45 in good health.

The CDR3, as DNA: TGTGCCAGCAGTTTAGGCAGGGAAGGGTATTATGGCTACACCTTC. This encodes CASSLGREGYYGYTF. The V and J genes are TRBV28 and TRBJ1-2; possibly TRBD1 for D (5 bases). With 2 bases removed from V and 5 bases from J, the gap between germline ends came to 15 bases. CDR1 and CDR2 (germline): MDHEN, SYDVKM. The CDR3 consists of 15 residues.